The T cell receptor (beta chain) described here comes from a study of CD8 T cells in ankylosing spondylitis. Overall study results and limits: It was reported that disease-linked clones were significantly enriched in matched ankylosing spondylitis synovial fluid. Disease-associated clonotypes exhibited CD8+ identity and were relatively infrequent in peripheral blood. Existing reports had already noted some motif variants in reactive arthritis synovial fluid and blood. Seemingly characteristic of ankylosing spondylitis blood was a TCR beta motif consisting of 7 or 8 highly homologous variants.

Germline V gene data show CDR1 as SGHRS and CDR2 as YFSETQ. The CDR3 contains 15 residues. The V end was cut by 0 bases, the J end by 4 bases, with 13 bases between. On this clonotype: Antigen: not known.

TCRdb re-analysed the 5' RACE reads in MiXCR, keeping a single row per CDR3 protein. The repertoire holds about 240,000 distinct CDR3 sequences, with around a tenth as singletons. The TCR sequence derives from a male donor with ankylosing spondylitis or in good health (not recorded which). The chain is built from TRBV5-1 and TRBJ1-2; no reliable D call. The sequencing sample was made of blood, either unsorted or a sorted T cell fraction (not recorded which). The CDR3, as DNA: TGCGCCAGCAGCTTGGACTCACACGAGGTCTATGGCTACACCTTC. Protein: CASSLDSHEVYGYTF.